These 10 T cell receptor beta chains came from one sample sequenced in a study of neoadjuvant anti-PD-1 for oral cavity cancer (dated by TCRdb to the early 2020s). This specimen's time point label, per the study, means: before neoadjuvant nivolumab. Receptor amplification or capture employed the immunoSEQ multiplex PCR assay. Sourced from immuneACCESS, this table was stored by TCRdb with only in-frame sequences that have V and J called. A share of the clones is absent; for the studies checked, an unresolved V gene accounts for under half, and the remainder has no known explanation. The sample table lists tens of thousands of clones, around 83% of them with a count of one. Roughly 3.4% of the sample is held by the ten biggest clonotypes. The specimen comprised PBMCs, sampled before nivolumab (anti-PD-1) treatment. These receptors all stem from a person aged 40 to 85 with oral cavity squamous cell carcinoma.

This chain connects TRBV6-5 to TRBJ2-3; D not resolved. CDR3 length equals 15 residues. Trimming shortened V by 3 bases and J by 1 base, and 11 bases separated the two germline ends. Germline assignment: CDR1 MNHEY and CDR2 SVGAGI. The CDR3 sequence: CASSYPGQGTDTQYF. The CDR3 DNA is TGTGCCAGCAGTTATCCCGGCCAGGGCACAGATACGCAGTATTTT.

A few counts support this clone. V gene TRBV7-2 combines with J gene TRBJ1-2; TRBD1 agrees at 10 bases. Germline V lookup: CDR1 SGHTA, CDR2 FQGNSA. The CDR3 extends over 15 amino acids. Unmatched junction bases numbered 5, after V lost 3 bases and J lost 4 bases. The CDR3 loop reads CASSFDRGHSYGYTF. CDR3 bases: TGTGCCAGCAGCTTCGACAGGGGGCATAGCTATGGCTACACCTTC.

The CDR3 nucleotides are TGTGCCAGCAGCCCTTATCGAAACCGTGTTGGGGCTTTCTTT. Translating gives CASSPYRNRVGAFF. The chain carries TRBV9 and TRBJ1-1, with unresolved D. Germline V gives CDR1 SGDLS, CDR2 YYNGEE. V was cut by 4 bases and J by 11 bases, with 21 bases left in between. The CDR3 has 14 amino acids.

The chain recombines TRBV29-1 with TRBJ1-2; unclear D gene. Germline V CDR1 and CDR2: SQVTM, ANQGSEA. V shed 6 bases and J shed 4 bases, with 12 bases lying between them. This CDR3 has 12 amino acids. CDR3 sequence (DNA): TGCAGCGTCAGAGGACTGTTCTATGGCTACACCTTC. It translates to CSVRGLFYGYTF.

This clone was seen more than once but under ten times. The rearrangement uses TRBV13 and TRBJ1-3; D ambiguous. CDR1 and CDR2 from the germline V gene are PRHDT and FYEKMQ (reference sequence). V lost 5 bases and J 0 bases, leaving 14 bases between the germline ends. The CDR3 covers 16 residues. CDR3 loop: CASSRRLRSSGNTIYF. In DNA form, the CDR3 reads TGTGCCAGCAGCCGCCGACTGCGGAGCTCTGGAAACACCATATATTTT.

This chain joins TRBV4-1 and TRBJ2-7; perhaps TRBD2 as D (7 bases). Per the germline V gene, CDR1 is MGHRA and CDR2 is YSYEKL. The CDR3 is 15 amino acids. The ends were cut back, 2 bases at V and 2 bases at J, with 13 bases in the middle. The CDR3 DNA follows: TGCGCCAGCAGCCAAAGGGGGGGAGGGGCCTACGAGCAGTACTTC. Translation: CASSQRGGGAYEQYF.

This clone was seen a single time. The genes are TRBV27 and TRBJ2-7; either TRBD1 or TRBD2 may supply D (6 bases each). The V gene's germline CDR1 is MNHEY and CDR2 SMNVEV (reference sequence). The V end was cut by 4 bases, the J end by 4 bases, with 17 bases between. The CDR3 totals 15 residues. CDR3 sequence (DNA): TGTGCCAGCAGTTCCGGCGGGACAACCTTTTACGAGCAGTACTTC. Encoded protein: CASSSGGTTFYEQYF.

J is TRBJ2-7 and V is TRBV6-6; D unresolved. The CDR3 runs 11 residues. V dropped 3 bases and J dropped 2 bases, with 2 bases sitting between them. CDR1 and CDR2 (germline): MNHNY, SVGAGI (reference sequence). This chain's CDR3 is CASSYAYEQYF. The DNA for the CDR3 is TGTGCCAGCAGTTATGCCTACGAGCAGTACTTC.

The chain recombines TRBV29-1 with TRBJ1-2; D may be TRBD1 (5 bases). The V end was cut by 3 bases, the J end by 5 bases, with 13 bases between. In germline, CDR1 is SQVTM, CDR2 ANQGSEA. The CDR3 totals 13 residues. The CDR3 bases are TGCAGCGTTGAGGGGGGTTGGGGGTATGGCTACACCTTC. Amino acids: CSVEGGWGYGYTF. The whole variable domain, filled in from reference TRBV29-1 and TRBJ1-2, reads SAVISQKPSRDICQRGTSLTIQCQVDSQVTMMFWYRQQPGQSLTLIATANQGSEATYESGFVIDKFPISRPNLTFSTLTVSNMSPEDSSIYLCSVEGGWGYGYTFGSGTRLTVV.

This clone appeared a few times. The chain links TRBV18 to TRBJ1-1, with D possibly being TRBD1 (6 bases). Trimming took off 5 bases at V and 10 bases at J, with 26 bases between the two ends. The germline CDR1 and CDR2 sequences are KGHSH and LQKENI. The CDR3 length is 16 residues. This chain's CDR3 is CASSKVRGQRPYVAFF. Written as DNA, the CDR3 is TGTGCCAGCTCAAAAGTACGTGGACAGCGACCATACGTAGCTTTCTTT.